Given below is one TCR beta chain in context. A Seattle source enrolled patients during active infection and followed them longitudinally. This sample is part of a study of blood T cell repertoires in COVID-19. As handled by the study authors: Amplification with reference gene primers provided the estimates of nucleated cell counts. Assay used: immunoSEQ multiplex PCR; TCRdb lists only in-frame clones, some missing. D and trimming were read from the DNA, whereas the V and J calls and clone size are those reported in that table. The sample shows fewer than 350,000 clones, approximately 88% of them seen only once. This CDR3 has 16 amino acids. In germline, CDR1 is MNHEY, CDR2 SVGEGT. V was clipped by 2 bases and J by 1 base; unmatched bases: 7.

Sequenced material: peripheral blood. This sequence was found in a man younger than 40 with COVID-19, enrolled during active disease. This chain uses TRBV6-2 or TRBV6-3 with TRBJ1-2; TRBD1 matches at 7 bases. CDR3 sequence (DNA): TGTGCCAGCAGTTACCTGACAGGGTCGATTAACTATGGCTACACCTTC. Translating it yields CASSYLTGSINYGYTF.